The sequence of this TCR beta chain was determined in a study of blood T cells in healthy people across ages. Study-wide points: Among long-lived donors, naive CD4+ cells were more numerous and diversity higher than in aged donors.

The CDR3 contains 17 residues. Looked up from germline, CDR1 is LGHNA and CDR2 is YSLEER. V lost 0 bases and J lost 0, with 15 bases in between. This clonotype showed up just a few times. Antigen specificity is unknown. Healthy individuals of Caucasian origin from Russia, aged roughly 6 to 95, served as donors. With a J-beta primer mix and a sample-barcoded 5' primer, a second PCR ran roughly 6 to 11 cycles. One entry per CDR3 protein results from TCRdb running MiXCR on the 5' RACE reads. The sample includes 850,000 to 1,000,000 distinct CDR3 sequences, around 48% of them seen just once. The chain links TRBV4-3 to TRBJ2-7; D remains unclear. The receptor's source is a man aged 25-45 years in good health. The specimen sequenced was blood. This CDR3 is CASSQDWAELDSYEQYF. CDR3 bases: TGCGCCAGCAGCCAAGATTGGGCAGAACTCGACTCCTACGAGCAGTACTTC.